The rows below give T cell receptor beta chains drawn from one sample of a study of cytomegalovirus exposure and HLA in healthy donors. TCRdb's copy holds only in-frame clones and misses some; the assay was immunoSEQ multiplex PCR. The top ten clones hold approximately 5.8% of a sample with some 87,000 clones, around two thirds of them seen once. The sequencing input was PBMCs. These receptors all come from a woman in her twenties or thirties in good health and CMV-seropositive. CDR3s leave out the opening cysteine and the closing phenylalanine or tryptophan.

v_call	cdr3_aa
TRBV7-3	ASSLEQGAGNYGYT
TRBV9	ASSVLAGGLSTDTQY
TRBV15	ATSNFIGESEQY
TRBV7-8	ASSLTGAYEQY
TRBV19	ASSMGGSGELF
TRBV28	ASSLAGADTGELF
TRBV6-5	ASSPPKIKPQH
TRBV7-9	ASSLGLVEAWSEKLF
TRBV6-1	ASSPIWTGNYGYT
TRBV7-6	ASNYQGSEQF
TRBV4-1	ASSQASQNTGELF
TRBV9	ASSVTQGLGYNEQF
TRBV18	ASSQGTSGTTDTQY
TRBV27	ASSRQGSDTQY
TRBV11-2	ASSLLGVDEQF
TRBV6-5	ASSYSQGYTEAF
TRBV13	ASSPPAGDTDTQY
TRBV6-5	ASGPRQGFKDTQY
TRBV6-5	ASRQYGESGTEAF
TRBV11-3	ASSPRFDGRGYT